Each of the 28 T cell receptor beta chains below was sequenced from the same sample in a study of blood T cell repertoires in COVID-19. Repertoires were generated with immunoSEQ multiplex PCR, while TCRdb's copy carries only in-frame clones and drops some. The sample holds about 410,000 clones, 75% to 90% seen once. The sequencing input was peripheral blood. These receptors all stem from a woman between 35 and 50 years old with COVID-19, enrolled during active disease.

This sequence joins TRBV9 and TRBJ1-1; D not resolved. The V and J ends lost 3 bases and 7 bases respectively, with 16 bases between them. Germline assignment: CDR1 SGDLS and CDR2 YYNGEE. The CDR3 is 14 amino acids. The CDR3 is CASSGTRAGNEAFF. CDR3 DNA sequence: TGTGCCAGCAGCGGGACTCGGGCTGGGAATGAAGCTTTCTTT.

The chain carries TRBV6-5 and TRBJ1-1, with D unclear. Germline V lookup: CDR1 MNHEY, CDR2 SVGAGI. This CDR3 comprises 11 residues. V was cut by 4 bases and J by 4 bases, with 4 bases left in between. CDR3 DNA sequence: TGTGCCAGCAGTTCTTTCACTGAAGCTTTCTTT. It specifies CASSSFTEAFF.

V usage is TRBV19 and J usage is TRBJ2-1, with TRBD2 identical over 11 bases. This CDR3 has 19 residues. J gave up 3 bases and V 4 bases, and 14 bases lay outside the gene matches. In germline, CDR1 is LNHDA, CDR2 SQIVND (reference sequence). This CDR3 is CASSTPGAPTSGGYNEQFF. The CDR3 DNA sequence: TGTGCCAGTAGTACCCCAGGAGCACCTACTAGCGGGGGCTACAATGAGCAGTTCTTC.

The rearrangement joins TRBV7-8 to TRBJ1-4; D gene unclear. Germline-derived CDR1 and CDR2 are SGHVS and FQNEAQ. Trimming removed 5 bases from V and 5 bases from J, with 12 bases in between. The CDR3 has 14 residues. In DNA, the CDR3 is TGTGCCAGCAGCCTCTCGCGGGAAAATGAAAAACTGTTTTTT. Translation: CASSLSRENEKLFF.

The chain is built from TRBV4-3 and TRBJ1-5, with no clear D. This CDR3 comprises 14 residues. The germline V gene encodes CDR1 LGHNA and CDR2 YSLEER. The V end lost 1 base, the J end lost 6 bases, and 10 bases lay between the germline ends. As DNA, the CDR3 is TGCGCCAGCAGCCAAGTATCGGGAGGTCAGCCCCAGCATTTT. It is translated as CASSQVSGGQPQHF.

The CDR3 sequence: CASMGGGRSYNEQFF. The DNA for the CDR3 is TGTGCCAGTATGGGGGGCGGGAGATCCTACAATGAGCAGTTCTTC. The chain has TRBV19 and TRBJ2-1, with D perhaps TRBD2 (7 bases). Germline V gene sequence: CDR1 LNHDA, CDR2 SQIVND (reference sequence). This CDR3 has 15 amino acids. V lost 7 bases and J 1 base, leaving 14 bases between the germline ends.

The chain recombines TRBV6-2 or TRBV6-3 with TRBJ2-3, with TRBD2 matching 9 bases. V dropped 0 bases and J dropped 4; count of bases not matched to a gene: 5. This CDR3 contains 16 residues. In germline, CDR1 is MNHEY, CDR2 SVGEGT. In nucleotides, the CDR3 is TGTGCCAGCAGTTACTCGTTAGCGGGAGTCTCAGATACGCAGTATTTT. Translation gives CASSYSLAGVSDTQYF.

The chain is built from TRBV7-2 and TRBJ2-2; 7 positions match TRBD2. The CDR3 covers 15 residues. The V gene's germline CDR1 is SGHTA and CDR2 FQGNSA. J lost 10 bases, V lost 1 base, and 9 bases had no gene match. The CDR3, as DNA: TGTGCCAGCAGCTTAGTTTCAACGGGAGGAGAGGAGCTGTTTTTT. Its protein is CASSLVSTGGEELFF.

This sequence joins TRBV5-6 and TRBJ2-2; 10 bases are a match to TRBD2. The germline CDR1 and CDR2 sequences are SGHDT and YYEEEE. J was trimmed by 6 bases and V by 1 base; bases with no gene match: 6. The CDR3 spans 16 residues. This CDR3 reads CASSLPAGGPAGELFF. The DNA of the CDR3 is TGTGCCAGCAGCTTGCCAGCGGGAGGGCCTGCCGGGGAGCTGTTTTTT.

The gene calls are TRBV9 and TRBJ1-3; tentative D call: TRBD1 (6 bases). The CDR3 consists of 15 residues. Trimming took off 3 bases at V and 4 bases at J, with 14 bases between the two ends. Germline V gives CDR1 SGDLS, CDR2 YYNGEE. CDR3 in amino acids: CASSGNRDTGNTIYF. CDR3 DNA sequence: TGTGCCAGCAGCGGGAACCGGGACACAGGAAACACCATATATTTT.

The chain employs TRBV27 and TRBJ2-1; 11 bases align to TRBD1. V was clipped by 4 bases and J by 8 bases; unmatched bases: 13. The CDR3 is made up of 17 amino acids. CDR1 and CDR2 (germline): MNHEY, SMNVEV (reference sequence). This CDR3 reads CASSWVPRDRGFYEQFF. In nucleotides, the CDR3 is TGTGCCAGCAGTTGGGTACCCCGGGACAGGGGGTTCTATGAGCAGTTCTTC.

The CDR3 sequence: CASSPPSRGTDTQYF. CDR3 coding DNA: TGTGCCAGCAGTCCCCCTAGTCGAGGCACAGATACGCAGTATTTT. The V gene is TRBV27, the J gene TRBJ2-3; D is unresolved. CDR3 length equals 15 residues. CDR1 and CDR2 from the germline V gene are MNHEY and SMNVEV (reference sequence). V was trimmed by 5 bases and J by 1 base, leaving 13 bases between them.

This clone was found a few times. The chain has TRBV5-4 and TRBJ2-5; 7 bases map to TRBD1. Germline V gives CDR1 SGHNT, CDR2 YYREEE (reference sequence). Losses at the gene ends were 3 bases for V and 2 bases for J; bases not matched to a gene: 4. CDR3 length: 14 residues. DNA for the CDR3: TGTGCCAGCAGCTCCAAGACAGGGCAAGAGACCCAGTACTTC. Residues: CASSSKTGQETQYF.

This clone was found once. This chain connects TRBV3-1 (or the pseudogene TRBV3-2) to TRBJ1-3; TRBD1 matches 12 bases. The germline V gene encodes CDR1 LGHDT and CDR2 YNNKEL (reference sequence). The CDR3 is made up of 18 amino acids. The V gene end was trimmed by 0 bases and the J gene end by 4 bases; junction bases not matched to a gene: 7. Here the CDR3 DNA reads TGTGCCAGCAGCCAAGAAGCACCGGGACAGGGGGCAGGAAACACCATATATTTT. Its translation: CASSQEAPGQGAGNTIYF.

The chain carries TRBV7-9 and TRBJ1-6; TRBD1 agrees at 9 bases. From germline, CDR1 is SEHNR and CDR2 FQNEAQ (reference sequence). CDR3 length: 14 residues. Trimming removed 3 bases from V and 8 bases from J; junction bases left unmatched: 2. Here the CDR3 DNA reads TGTGCCAGCAGCTTCACAGGGGGCGATTCACCCCTCCACTTT. This translates into CASSFTGGDSPLHF.

The chain employs TRBV28 and TRBJ1-5; D is possibly TRBD1 (6 bases). The length of the CDR3 is 15 residues. Germline CDR1 is MDHEN and CDR2 is SYDVKM. Between the trimmed V and J ends, which lost 5 bases and 1 base, there was a span of 12 bases. The CDR3 DNA is TGTGCCAGCAGTCTCGGCGGACAGAGCAATCAGCCCCAGCATTTT. Protein product: CASSLGGQSNQPQHF. Using reference TRBV28 and TRBJ1-5 for the parts outside the CDR3, the full variable domain is DVKVTQSSRYLVKRTGEKVFLECVQDMDHENMFWYRQDPGLGLRLIYFSYDVKMKEKGDIPEGYSVSREKKERFSLILESASTNQTSMYLCASSLGGQSNQPQHFGDGTRLSIL.

J is TRBJ2-5 and V is TRBV27; 15 bases line up with TRBD2. V dropped 5 bases and J dropped 4; count of bases not matched to a gene: 5. This CDR3 has 16 residues. Germline V CDR1 and CDR2: MNHEY, SMNVEV (reference sequence). The CDR3 loop reads CASSPGLAGGRETQYF. The CDR3 DNA is TGTGCCAGCAGTCCCGGACTAGCGGGAGGGAGAGAGACCCAGTACTTC.

CDR3 DNA sequence: TGTGCCAGCAGTTTCTCCAGAGGCACTGAAGCTTTCTTT. Amino acid sequence: CASSFSRGTEAFF. V and J are TRBV12-3 or TRBV12-4 and TRBJ1-1, with unresolved D. V lost 3 bases and J 4 bases, leaving 9 bases between the germline ends. The CDR3 has 13 amino acids.

The chain recombines TRBV7-6 with TRBJ1-5; TRBD1 matches at 9 bases. The germline V gene encodes CDR1 SGHVS and CDR2 FNYEAQ. This CDR3 is 16 amino acids long. The V and J ends lost 4 bases and 2 bases, in that order; junction bases with no gene match: 6. This CDR3 reads CASSSGTGRGNQPQHF. The CDR3 nucleotides are TGTGCCAGCAGCTCCGGGACAGGGAGGGGCAATCAGCCCCAGCATTTT.

J is TRBJ1-1 and V is TRBV10-2; possible D gene TRBD1, 6 bases. The CDR3 runs 12 residues. Germline values: CDR1 WSHSY, CDR2 SAAADI. Trimming removed 3 bases at V and 7 bases at J, with 9 bases between. CDR3 sequence: CASSEQGIEAFF. The CDR3, as DNA: TGCGCCAGCAGTGAACAGGGAATTGAAGCTTTCTTT.

The chain has TRBV5-1 and TRBJ2-3, with 9 bases identical to TRBD1. The germline CDR1 and CDR2 sequences are SGHRS and YFSETQ. The CDR3 is 17 residues long. V shed 4 bases and J 2 bases; nucleotides not matched to a gene: 11. The CDR3 DNA sequence: TGCGCCAGCAGCCCTCCGGGACAGGGTAAGGCCACAGATACGCAGTATTTT. Its protein product is CASSPPGQGKATDTQYF.

Here the CDR3 reads CATDDRGGYGYTF. Here the CDR3 DNA reads TGTGCCACTGATGACAGGGGGGGTTATGGCTACACCTTC. The rearrangement links TRBV19 to TRBJ1-2; 9 bases line up with TRBD1. CDR3 length equals 13 residues. Germline CDR1 and CDR2: LNHDA and SQIVND (reference sequence). V dropped 10 bases and J dropped 5; count of bases not matched to a gene: 8.

This chain joins TRBV7-2 and TRBJ2-7; 12 nucleotides align to TRBD1. The V gene end was trimmed by 1 base and the J gene end by 5 bases; junction bases not matched to a gene: 6. This CDR3 is built from 16 residues. CDR1 and CDR2 (germline): SGHTA, FQGNSA. Here the CDR3 reads CASSLDFGTGGHEQYF. The CDR3 DNA sequence: TGTGCCAGCAGCTTAGACTTCGGGACAGGGGGCCACGAGCAGTACTTC.

CDR3 DNA: TGTGCCAGCAGCCGAGACAGGGAAGTTCCGAACACTGAAGCTTTCTTT. Translation gives CASSRDREVPNTEAFF. V usage is TRBV6-6 and J usage is TRBJ1-1; TRBD1 aligns across 7 bases. The CDR3 covers 16 residues. The germline gives CDR1 MNHNY, CDR2 SVGAGI (reference sequence). The V and J ends lost 6 bases and 1 base, in that order; junction bases with no gene match: 11.

This CDR3 is CATSDPGGRGETQYF. The DNA of the CDR3 is TGTGCCACCAGTGACCCCGGGGGTCGGGGGGAGACCCAGTACTTC. The chain carries TRBV24-1 and TRBJ2-5; TRBD2 might be the D (6 bases). This CDR3 spans 15 amino acids. Germline V gene lookup returns CDR1 KGHDR and CDR2 SFDVKD. The V end was cut by 4 bases, the J end by 5 bases, with 16 bases between.

This sequence joins TRBV6-5 and TRBJ2-7, with TRBD1 identical over 11 bases. V shed 6 bases, J shed 7 bases, and the junction held 5 bases outside the gene matches. CDR3 length: 13 residues. CDR1 and CDR2 from the germline V gene are MNHEY and SVGAGI. CDR3 residues: CASRIGQGAEQYF. For the CDR3, the DNA is TGTGCCAGCAGGATAGGACAGGGGGCAGAGCAGTACTTC.

V and J are TRBV7-2 and TRBJ1-5, with TRBD1 as a possible D gene (5 bases). The CDR3 is 14 residues long. Germline-derived CDR1 and CDR2 are SGHTA and FQGNSA. V lost 4 bases and J lost 6, with 13 bases in between. In nucleotides, the CDR3 is TGTGCCAGCAGCTCCCCCAGGGAGGCTCAGCCCCAGCATTTT. Its protein is CASSSPREAQPQHF.

In nucleotides, the CDR3 is TGTGCCAGCAGCCCGGACAGACAATATAATTCACCCCTCCACTTT. Protein sequence: CASSPDRQYNSPLHF. The rearrangement uses TRBV7-9 and TRBJ1-6; D possibly corresponds to TRBD1 (6 bases). V gave up 5 bases and J gave up 4 bases, with 12 bases separating them. This CDR3 is built from 15 residues. Germline V gives CDR1 SEHNR, CDR2 FQNEAQ (reference sequence).